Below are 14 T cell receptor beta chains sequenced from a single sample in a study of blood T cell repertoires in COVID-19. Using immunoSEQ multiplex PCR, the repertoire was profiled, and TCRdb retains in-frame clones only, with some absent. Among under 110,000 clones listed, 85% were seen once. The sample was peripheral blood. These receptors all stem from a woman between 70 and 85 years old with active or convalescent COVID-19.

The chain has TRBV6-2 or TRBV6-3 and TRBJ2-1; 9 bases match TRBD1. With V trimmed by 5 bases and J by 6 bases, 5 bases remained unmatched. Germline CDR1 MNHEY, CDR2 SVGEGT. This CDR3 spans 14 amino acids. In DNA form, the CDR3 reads TGTGCCAGCAGTAGGGGACAGGGTGGCAATGAGCAGTTCTTC. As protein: CASSRGQGGNEQFF.

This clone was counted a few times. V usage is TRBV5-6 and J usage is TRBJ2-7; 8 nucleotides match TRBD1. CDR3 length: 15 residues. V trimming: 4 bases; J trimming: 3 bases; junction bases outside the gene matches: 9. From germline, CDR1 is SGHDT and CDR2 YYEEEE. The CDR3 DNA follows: TGTGCCAGCAGCGTTACCGGGACAGGAAACTACGAGCAGTACTTC. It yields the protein CASSVTGTGNYEQYF. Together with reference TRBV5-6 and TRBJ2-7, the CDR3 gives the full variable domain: DAGVTQSPTHLIKTRGQQVTLRCSPKSGHDTVSWYQQALGQGPQFIFQYYEEEERQRGNFPDRFSGHQFPNYSSELNVNALLLGDSALYLCASSVTGTGNYEQYFGPGTRLTVT.

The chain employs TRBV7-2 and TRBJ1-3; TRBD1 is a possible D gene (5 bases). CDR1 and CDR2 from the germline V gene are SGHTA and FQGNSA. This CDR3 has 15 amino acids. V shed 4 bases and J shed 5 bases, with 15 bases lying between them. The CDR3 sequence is CASSSDSIGRNTIYF. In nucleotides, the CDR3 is TGTGCCAGCAGCTCCGACAGTATCGGGCGAAACACCATATATTTT.

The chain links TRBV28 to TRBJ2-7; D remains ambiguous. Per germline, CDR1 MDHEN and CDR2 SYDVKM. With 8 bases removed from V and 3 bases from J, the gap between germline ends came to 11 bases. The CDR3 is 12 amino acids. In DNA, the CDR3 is TGTGCCAGCGGAGTTCAGAACTACGAGCAGTACTTC. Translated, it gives CASGVQNYEQYF.

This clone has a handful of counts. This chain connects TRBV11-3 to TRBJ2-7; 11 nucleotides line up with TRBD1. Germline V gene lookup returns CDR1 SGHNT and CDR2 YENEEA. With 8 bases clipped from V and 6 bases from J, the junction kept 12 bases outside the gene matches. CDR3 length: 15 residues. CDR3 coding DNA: TGTGCCAGCTCCTCTGAAGGGACAGGGGGGTCCGAGCAGTACTTC. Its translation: CASSSEGTGGSEQYF.

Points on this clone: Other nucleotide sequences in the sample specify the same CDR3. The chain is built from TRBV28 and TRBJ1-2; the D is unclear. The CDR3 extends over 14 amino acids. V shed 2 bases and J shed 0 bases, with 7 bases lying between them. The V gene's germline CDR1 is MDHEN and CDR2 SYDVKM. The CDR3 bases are TGTGCCAGCAGTTTAGGCGGAGCTAACTATGGCTACACCTTC. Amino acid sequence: CASSLGGANYGYTF.

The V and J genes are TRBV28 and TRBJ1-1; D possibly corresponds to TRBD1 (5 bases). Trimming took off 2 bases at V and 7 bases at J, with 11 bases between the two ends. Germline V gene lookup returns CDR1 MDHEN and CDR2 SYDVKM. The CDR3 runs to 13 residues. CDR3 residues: CASSLVGGGEAFF. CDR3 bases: TGTGCCAGCAGTTTAGTCGGCGGGGGTGAAGCTTTCTTT. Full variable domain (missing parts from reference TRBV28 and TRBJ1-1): DVKVTQSSRYLVKRTGEKVFLECVQDMDHENMFWYRQDPGLGLRLIYFSYDVKMKEKGDIPEGYSVSREKKERFSLILESASTNQTSMYLCASSLVGGGEAFFGQGTRLTVV.

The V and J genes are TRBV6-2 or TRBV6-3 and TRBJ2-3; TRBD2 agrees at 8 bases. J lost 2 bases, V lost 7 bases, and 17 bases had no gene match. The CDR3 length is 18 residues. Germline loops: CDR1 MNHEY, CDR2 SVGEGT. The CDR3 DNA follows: TGTGCCAGCACCCCCTCACCACATACTAGCGGATACACAGATACGCAGTATTTT. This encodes CASTPSPHTSGYTDTQYF.

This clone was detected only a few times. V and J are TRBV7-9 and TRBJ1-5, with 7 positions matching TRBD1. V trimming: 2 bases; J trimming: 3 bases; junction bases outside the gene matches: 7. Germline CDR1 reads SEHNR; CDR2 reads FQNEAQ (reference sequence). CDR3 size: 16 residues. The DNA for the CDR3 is TGTGCCAGCAGCTTATGGTCAGGGGGAAACAATCAGCCCCAGCATTTT. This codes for CASSLWSGGNNQPQHF.

The CDR3 coding sequence is TGTGCCAGCAGTGTAGGACAGGACGGAAATGAAAAACTGTTTTTT. Translation: CASSVGQDGNEKLFF. The chain recombines TRBV25-1 with TRBJ1-4, with 7 nucleotides matching TRBD1. CDR3 size: 15 residues. From germline, CDR1 is MGHDK and CDR2 SYGVNS. Trimming cost V 4 bases and J 5 bases; bases outside gene matches: 7. The full variable domain, completed using reference TRBV25-1 and TRBJ1-4, is EADIYQTPRYLVIGTGKKITLECSQTMGHDKMYWYQQDPGMELHLIHYSYGVNSTEKGDLSSESTVSRIRTEHFPLTLESARPSHTSQYLCASSVGQDGNEKLFFGSGTQLSVL.

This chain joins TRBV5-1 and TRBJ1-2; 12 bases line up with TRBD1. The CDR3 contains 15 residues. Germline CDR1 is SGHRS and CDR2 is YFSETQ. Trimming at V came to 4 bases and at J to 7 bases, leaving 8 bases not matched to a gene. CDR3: CASSLWGQGASGYTF. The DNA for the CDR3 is TGCGCCAGCAGCCTGTGGGGACAGGGGGCTTCTGGCTACACCTTC.

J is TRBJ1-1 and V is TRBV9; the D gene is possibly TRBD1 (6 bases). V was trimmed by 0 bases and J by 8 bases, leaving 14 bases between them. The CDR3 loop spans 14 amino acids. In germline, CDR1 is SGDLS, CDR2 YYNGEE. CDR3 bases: TGTGCCAGCAGCGTAGCCAAAAAAGGGACAGAAGCTTTCTTT. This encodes CASSVAKKGTEAFF. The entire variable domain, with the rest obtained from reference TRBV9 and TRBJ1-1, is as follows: DSGVTQTPKHLITATGQRVTLRCSPRSGDLSVYWYQQSLDQGLQFLIQYYNGEERAKGNILERFSAQQFPDLHSELNLSSLELGDSALYFCASSVAKKGTEAFFGQGTRLTVV.

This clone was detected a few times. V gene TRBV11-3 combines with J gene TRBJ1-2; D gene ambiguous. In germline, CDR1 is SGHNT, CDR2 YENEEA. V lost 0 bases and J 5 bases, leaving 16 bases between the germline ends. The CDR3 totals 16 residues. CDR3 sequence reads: CASSLDRMGFAYGYTF. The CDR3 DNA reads TGTGCCAGCAGCTTAGATCGGATGGGCTTCGCGTATGGCTACACCTTC.

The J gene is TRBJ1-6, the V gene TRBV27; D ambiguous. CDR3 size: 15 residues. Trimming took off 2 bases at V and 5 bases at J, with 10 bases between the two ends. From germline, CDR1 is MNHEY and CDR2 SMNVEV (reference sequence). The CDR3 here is CASSLAGRNNSPLHF. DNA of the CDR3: TGTGCCAGCAGTTTAGCGGGCAGAAATAATTCACCCCTCCACTTT.